This T cell receptor (beta chain) appears in the sequencing data of a study of OX40 agonist ivuxolimab in advanced cancers. Method: immunoSEQ multiplex PCR; TCRdb's copy keeps in-frame clones and lacks some. The sample holds fewer than 65,000 clones, 70% to 90% seen once. This clonotype was sampled from an adult with an advanced solid tumor such as melanoma, head and neck, liver or kidney cancer. Specimen: CD4+ or CD8+ T cells sorted from blood, collected in a trial of the OX40 agonist ivuxolimab.

The CDR3 sequence: CASSLDWTAGNTIYF. The CDR3 coding sequence is TGCGCCAGCAGCTTGGACTGGACGGCTGGAAACACCATATATTTT. The chain employs TRBV5-1 and TRBJ1-3; D is ambiguous. Trimming removed 0 bases at V and 2 bases at J, with 9 bases between. The CDR3 runs to 15 residues. The germline gives CDR1 SGHRS, CDR2 YFSETQ.